Listed here are 3 T cell receptor beta chains from one sample, sequenced in a study of T cells in Graves' hyperthyroidism and ophthalmopathy. RNA transcripts gave rise to amplified TCR beta CDR3 regions. During a first-round RT-PCR of the TCR CDR3, the HTBI primer set was used. Each CDR3 protein is one row after TCRdb ran MiXCR on the multiplex PCR reads. The data show nearly 250,000 distinct CDR3 sequences, roughly 22% seen once. Sequencing was performed on blood. Receptors were obtained from a woman aged 35 to 49 with Graves' ophthalmopathy.

This clonotype was detected ten times or more. Sequence at one end of the junction differs from germline and may be a read error. This chain uses TRBV28 with TRBJ2-2; 7 nucleotides agree with TRBD1. The CDR3 is 16 amino acids. The germline V gene has CDR1 MDHEN and CDR2 SYDVKM. Here the CDR3 reads CAGRTPGQLNTGELFF. The DNA of the CDR3 is TGTGCCGGCAGAACACCGGGACAGCTGAACACCGGGGAGCTGTTTTTT.

The chain couples TRBV24-1 to TRBJ2-2; 7 bases align to TRBD1. V lost 4 bases, J lost 2 bases, and 6 bases stayed unmatched. The CDR3 totals 16 residues. In germline, CDR1 is KGHDR, CDR2 SFDVKD. CDR3 nucleotide sequence: TGTGCCACCAGTGACTCAGACAGGGCCAACACCGGGGAGCTGTTTTTT. Protein product: CATSDSDRANTGELFF.

This clonotype was found many times. The chain employs TRBV2 and TRBJ2-4; D uncertain. Looked up from germline, CDR1 is SNHLY and CDR2 is FYNNEI. This CDR3 comprises 17 residues. V lost 2 bases to trimming and J lost 0 bases, with 14 bases between them. This CDR3 is CASSESMVSIAKNIQYF. CDR3 DNA: TGTGCCAGCAGTGAATCTATGGTTTCGATAGCCAAAAACATTCAGTACTTC.